These 32 T cell receptor beta chains were all obtained from the same sample, sequenced in a study of PD-L1 blockade in urothelial cancer (dated 2017 in TCRdb). The method was the immunoSEQ multiplex PCR assay. TCRdb carries this immuneACCESS record with in-frame sequences only. Its versions omit some clonotypes, under half of them owing to an unresolved V gene in the studies checked, with the rest unexplained. Across this sample there are approximately 100,000 clones, with over 75% seen only once. The top ten constitute about 2.6% of the sample. The sample here was PBMCs, taken around atezolizumab (anti-PD-L1) treatment. These receptors were collected from a man aged 45 to 65 with urothelial cancer.

This chain connects TRBV5-1 to TRBJ2-7, with 12 positions matching TRBD2. Germline V gives CDR1 SGHRS, CDR2 YFSETQ. The CDR3 extends over 15 amino acids. The ends lost 2 bases at V and 5 bases at J; junction bases unmatched: 5. The CDR3 loop is CASSLYLAGGNEQYF. The CDR3 nucleotides are TGCGCCAGCAGCTTATACCTAGCGGGAGGGAACGAGCAGTACTTC.

The rearrangement links TRBV29-1 to TRBJ1-3; D unresolved. Germline lookup yields CDR1 SQVTM and CDR2 ANQGSEA. Trimming stripped 1 base from V and 1 base from J, with 14 bases between. The CDR3 extends over 16 amino acids. The CDR3 region has the DNA TGCAGCGTTGAAGGAGGCGCCGGGGTGTCTGGAAACACCATATATTTT. Translating gives CSVEGGAGVSGNTIYF.

This sequence joins TRBV7-3 and TRBJ2-1; TRBD2 aligns across 11 bases. CDR3 length: 17 amino acids. Trimming at V came to 4 bases and at J to 6 bases, leaving 11 bases not matched to a gene. Germline assignment: CDR1 SGHTA and CDR2 FQGTGA. The CDR3 coding sequence is TGTGCCAGCAGCTCCCCGGGGGTTAGCGGGAGGGCCAATGAGCAGTTCTTC. Amino acids: CASSSPGVSGRANEQFF.

The rearrangement links TRBV5-1 to TRBJ2-1, with 14 nucleotides matching TRBD2. The CDR3 contains 16 residues. J lost 10 bases, V lost 1 base, and 7 bases had no gene match. CDR1 and CDR2 from the germline V gene are SGHRS and YFSETQ. CDR3 bases: TGCGCCAGCAGCTTGATCGGGACTAGCGGGAGTGAAGAGCAGTTCTTC. Its protein is CASSLIGTSGSEEQFF.

The CDR3 loop reads CASSPPSGGSYNEQFF. As DNA, the CDR3 is TGTGCCAGCTCACCACCTTCGGGAGGCTCCTACAATGAGCAGTTCTTC. V gene TRBV18 combines with J gene TRBJ2-1, with 7 bases aligning to TRBD2. CDR1 is KGHSH and CDR2 is LQKENI in the germline V gene. This CDR3 has 16 amino acids. V lost 0 bases to trimming and J lost 0 bases; unmatched junction nucleotides: 2.

This chain uses TRBV5-1 with TRBJ2-2; 11 positions match TRBD1. Germline V gene lookup returns CDR1 SGHRS and CDR2 YFSETQ. V was pared by 4 bases and J by 4 bases, with 6 bases of the junction left unmatched. This CDR3 is built from 16 residues. CDR3 DNA: TGCGCCAGCAGCCCCCCAGGGACAGGGGGCACCGGGGAGCTGTTTTTT. Its protein product is CASSPPGTGGTGELFF. Full variable domain (rest looked up from reference TRBV5-1 and TRBJ2-2): KAGVTQTPRYLIKTRGQQVTLSCSPISGHRSVSWYQQTPGQGLQFLFEYFSETQRNKGNFPGRFSGRQFSNSRSEMNVSTLELGDSALYLCASSPPGTGGTGELFFGEGSRLTVL.

The V call is TRBV28, the J call TRBJ1-2; D ambiguous. This CDR3 region has 12 residues. V was shortened by 3 bases and J by 3 bases, with 5 bases between the two germline ends. Germline CDR1 MDHEN, CDR2 SYDVKM. The CDR3 protein is CASSLSYYGYTF. Written as DNA, the CDR3 is TGTGCCAGCAGTTTGTCTTACTATGGCTACACCTTC.

This clone was recorded only once. This chain joins TRBV5-1 and TRBJ1-1; D might be TRBD1 (5 bases). Germline V CDR1 and CDR2: SGHRS, YFSETQ. This CDR3 contains 14 residues. Trimming pared 0 bases from V and 5 bases from J, leaving 11 bases between. CDR3 DNA sequence: TGCGCCAGCAGCTTGGAGGGGTTGGGGACTGAAGCTTTCTTT. This encodes CASSLEGLGTEAFF.

In its sample, this clone was seen a few times. V gene TRBV6-5 combines with J gene TRBJ2-1; tentatively, D is TRBD2 (6 bases). Trimming took 3 bases from V and 5 from J, leaving 14 bases between them. CDR1 is MNHEY, CDR2 SVGAGI, per germline. This CDR3 comprises 15 residues. The DNA of the CDR3 is TGTGCCAGCAGTTATGGGGCGGGAATCGACAATGAGCAGTTCTTC. Translating gives CASSYGAGIDNEQFF.

In its sample, this clone was seen a few times. The chain has TRBV7-6 and TRBJ2-1; perhaps TRBD2 as D (5 bases). Germline V gene lookup returns CDR1 SGHVS and CDR2 FNYEAQ. The CDR3 spans 16 residues. V lost 5 bases and J lost 5, with 19 bases in between. This CDR3 is CASSPQSGNLNNEQFF. In DNA, the CDR3 is TGTGCCAGCAGCCCCCAGTCGGGAAATCTGAACAATGAGCAGTTCTTC.

This chain connects TRBV9 to TRBJ1-5, with unresolved D. Germline assignment: CDR1 SGDLS and CDR2 YYNGEE. The CDR3 consists of 14 residues. The V end was cut by 0 bases, the J end by 3 bases, with 7 bases between. This CDR3 reads CASSVGGDNQPQHF. The CDR3 nucleotides read TGTGCCAGCAGCGTAGGAGGAGACAATCAGCCCCAGCATTTT.

V gene TRBV5-4 combines with J gene TRBJ2-3, with no clear D. The germline CDR1 and CDR2 sequences are SGHNT and YYREEE (reference sequence). The CDR3 runs 15 residues. V was trimmed by 4 bases and J by 0 bases, leaving 12 bases between them. In DNA form, the CDR3 reads TGTGCCAGCAGCCCACGCCCTATAAGCACAGATACGCAGTATTTT. Translating gives CASSPRPISTDTQYF.

The chain couples TRBV19 to TRBJ1-5; no clear D. This CDR3 comprises 13 residues. The germline V and J ends were trimmed by 7 bases and 7 bases, with 14 bases remaining between them. CDR1 and CDR2 (germline): LNHDA, SQIVND (reference sequence). The CDR3 loop is CASNKQVGQPQHF. DNA of the CDR3: TGTGCCAGTAATAAGCAGGTTGGACAGCCCCAGCATTTT.

This chain uses TRBV4-2 with TRBJ2-2, with a tentative D call TRBD1 (6 bases). The V and J ends lost 2 bases and 3 bases respectively, with 25 bases between them. CDR3 length equals 20 residues. CDR1 LGHNA and CDR2 YNFKEQ come from the germline V gene. In nucleotides, the CDR3 is TGTGCCAGCAGCCAACGGTATCCCAGTAAACAGGGAATTCACACCGGGGAGCTGTTTTTT. Amino acids: CASSQRYPSKQGIHTGELFF.

The chain combines TRBV28 with TRBJ2-1, with D tentatively TRBD2 (7 bases). The CDR3 length is 12 residues. Germline V gene sequence: CDR1 MDHEN, CDR2 SYDVKM. With 5 bases removed from V and 7 bases from J, the gap between germline ends came to 9 bases. CDR3 DNA sequence: TGTGCCAGCAGTGAGGGGGGGAATGAGCAGTTCTTC. It codes for CASSEGGNEQFF.

V is TRBV6-5 and J is TRBJ2-7; no clear D. V lost 6 bases to trimming and J lost 7 bases, with 19 bases between them. CDR1 is MNHEY and CDR2 is SVGAGI in the germline V gene. The CDR3 loop spans 14 amino acids. The CDR3 loop reads CASRQQPGPGEQYF. CDR3 sequence (DNA): TGTGCCAGCAGACAACAACCAGGTCCTGGAGAGCAGTACTTC.

The J gene is TRBJ2-5, the V gene TRBV15, with 14 nucleotides matching TRBD2. This CDR3 contains 19 residues. Germline CDR1 LNHNV, CDR2 YYDKDF (reference sequence). V was pared by 0 bases and J by 4 bases, with 10 bases of the junction left unmatched. The CDR3 spells CATSRDRRLAGGSRETQYF. CDR3 nucleotide sequence: TGTGCCACCAGCAGAGATCGGAGACTAGCGGGAGGGTCGAGAGAGACCCAGTACTTC.

As concerns this clone: In the same sample, other DNA sequences code for this CDR3. The CDR3 DNA follows: TGTGCCAGCAGCTTAAGTACAGGGGGCAATGAGCAGTTCTTC. Protein product: CASSLSTGGNEQFF. The genes are TRBV7-3 and TRBJ2-1; 8 positions match TRBD1. This CDR3 comprises 14 residues. Germline CDR1 is SGHTA and CDR2 is FQGTGA. With V trimmed by 1 base and J by 6 bases, 2 bases remained unmatched.

This clone has only a few counts. The gene calls are TRBV6-6 and TRBJ1-2, with D perhaps matching TRBD1 (5 bases). The germline V gene has CDR1 MNHNY and CDR2 SVGAGI (reference sequence). CDR3 length: 14 amino acids. V lost 7 bases and J lost 4, with 16 bases in between. Here the CDR3 reads CASTQGDGTYGYTF. CDR3 coding DNA: TGTGCCAGCACCCAGGGTGACGGCACCTATGGCTACACCTTC.

The chain uses TRBV6-5 and TRBJ1-5; tentatively, D is TRBD1 (5 bases). V was cut by 6 bases and J by 7 bases, with 13 bases left in between. The CDR3 loop spans 13 amino acids. The germline CDR1 and CDR2 sequences are MNHEY and SVGAGI. The chain's CDR3 is CASSRTFEQPQHF. Written as DNA, the CDR3 is TGTGCCAGCAGCAGGACATTCGAACAGCCCCAGCATTTT.

Here the CDR3 DNA reads TGTGCCAGCAGCTTCTCGGGGGTTATTACTGAAGCTTTCTTT. Amino acid sequence: CASSFSGVITEAFF. The chain links TRBV5-6 to TRBJ1-1; tentatively, D is TRBD1 (5 bases). V lost 2 bases to trimming and J lost 5 bases, with 13 bases between them. CDR3 size: 14 residues. Germline assignment: CDR1 SGHDT and CDR2 YYEEEE. Using reference TRBV5-6 and TRBJ1-1 for the parts outside the CDR3, the full variable domain is DAGVTQSPTHLIKTRGQQVTLRCSPKSGHDTVSWYQQALGQGPQFIFQYYEEEERQRGNFPDRFSGHQFPNYSSELNVNALLLGDSALYLCASSFSGVITEAFFGQGTRLTVV.

The V gene is TRBV30, the J gene TRBJ2-7; TRBD1 agrees at 7 bases. CDR1 GTSNPN and CDR2 SVGIG come from the germline V gene (reference sequence). The V segment lost 5 bases and the J segment 1 base; nucleotides outside the gene matches: 8. The CDR3 loop spans 14 amino acids. CDR3 sequence (DNA): TGTGCCTGGGACGGACAGGTATCATCCTACGAGCAGTACTTC. Protein sequence: CAWDGQVSSYEQYF. Full variable domain (outside the CDR3, taken from reference TRBV30 and TRBJ2-7): SQTIHQWPATLVQPVGSPLSLECTVEGTSNPNLYWYRQAAGRGLQLLFYSVGIGQISSEVPQNLSASRPQDRQFILSSKKLLLSDSGFYLCAWDGQVSSYEQYFGPGTRLTVT.

The chain is built from TRBV7-9 and TRBJ2-7; 7 bases are shared with TRBD1. Germline assignment: CDR1 SEHNR and CDR2 FQNEAQ (reference sequence). The ends lost 4 bases at V and 2 bases at J; junction bases unmatched: 11. There are 16 residues in the CDR3. In nucleotides, the CDR3 is TGTGCCAGCAGCTCCTACAGGGGTCCAACAACCTACGAGCAGTACTTC. This encodes CASSSYRGPTTYEQYF. The whole variable domain, remainder taken from reference TRBV7-9 and TRBJ2-7, is DTGVSQNPRHKITKRGQNVTFRCDPISEHNRLYWYRQTLGQGPEFLTYFQNEAQLEKSRLLSDRFSAERPKGSFSTLEIQRTEQGDSAMYLCASSSYRGPTTYEQYFGPGTRLTVT.

This chain joins TRBV5-1 and TRBJ2-1; 8 bases agree with TRBD2. CDR3 length equals 14 residues. V lost 4 bases, J lost 7 bases, and 7 bases stayed unmatched. Germline V gene data show CDR1 as SGHRS and CDR2 as YFSETQ. The CDR3 region is CASSRTGGLNEQFF. The CDR3 nucleotides are TGCGCCAGCAGCAGAACGGGAGGGTTAAATGAGCAGTTCTTC.

The chain combines TRBV2 with TRBJ2-4; 7 positions agree with TRBD2. V was clipped by 6 bases and J by 0 bases; unmatched bases: 8. The length of the CDR3 is 16 residues. Germline CDR1 is SNHLY and CDR2 is FYNNEI. The CDR3, as DNA: TGTGCCAGCAGGGGGGGGAAGGATCTAGCCAAAAACATTCAGTACTTC. Translation gives CASRGGKDLAKNIQYF.

The chain carries TRBV19 and TRBJ2-7; 11 nucleotides match TRBD2. Germline CDR1 and CDR2: LNHDA and SQIVND (reference sequence). With V trimmed by 3 bases and J by 4 bases, 2 bases remained unmatched. This CDR3 spans 14 amino acids. The CDR3 DNA is TGTGCCAGTAGTATGGCTAGCGGGAGGTACGAGCAGTACTTC. This translates into CASSMASGRYEQYF.

The chain carries TRBV4-1 and TRBJ2-2; D call uncertain. Trimming removed 3 bases from V and 1 base from J, with 6 bases in between. This CDR3 has 14 residues. Germline loops: CDR1 MGHRA, CDR2 YSYEKL. CDR3 DNA sequence: TGCGCCAGCAGCCAGGGCTTGAACACCGGGGAGCTGTTTTTT. As protein: CASSQGLNTGELFF.

The chain joins TRBV27 to TRBJ2-3, with 12 bases fitting TRBD2. Germline-derived CDR1 and CDR2 are MNHEY and SMNVEV (reference sequence). V was pared by 4 bases and J by 6 bases, with 8 bases of the junction left unmatched. The CDR3 sequence is 16 residues long. CDR3 coding DNA: TGTGCCAGCAGTTCCAAGACTAGCGGGAGTGTCGATACGCAGTATTTT. Translated: CASSSKTSGSVDTQYF.

The genes are TRBV4-1 and TRBJ2-2; 9 bases fit TRBD2. After removal of 1 base from V and 5 bases from J, the junction contained 8 bases not matched to a gene. Germline V gene lookup returns CDR1 MGHRA and CDR2 YSYEKL. The CDR3 loop spans 17 amino acids. The CDR3 coding sequence is TGCGCCAGCAGCCAAGTTACCAGCGGGAGGAAAACCGGGGAGCTGTTTTTT. It codes for CASSQVTSGRKTGELFF.

The genes are TRBV30 and TRBJ1-6, with D maybe TRBD1 (6 bases). The CDR3 has 14 residues. Trimming took off 3 bases at V and 7 bases at J, with 13 bases between the two ends. Germline V gene lookup returns CDR1 GTSNPN and CDR2 SVGIG (reference sequence). DNA for the CDR3: TGTGCCTGGAGACAGGAGGGGGGGAATTCACCCCTCCACTTT. Translated, it gives CAWRQEGGNSPLHF.

The V and J genes are TRBV15 and TRBJ2-3; 7 nucleotides line up with TRBD2. With 4 bases clipped from V and 0 bases from J, the junction kept 7 bases outside the gene matches. There are 16 residues in the CDR3. Germline CDR1 reads LNHNV; CDR2 reads YYDKDF (reference sequence). Here the CDR3 DNA reads TGTGCCACCAGCATGCAGAGTAGCGGGAGCACAGATACGCAGTATTTT. Translating gives CATSMQSSGSTDTQYF. Combining the CDR3 with reference TRBV15 and TRBJ2-3 gives the whole variable domain DAMVIQNPRYQVTQFGKPVTLSCSQTLNHNVMYWYQQKSSQAPKLLFHYYDKDFNNEADTPDNFQSRRPNTSFCFLDIRSPGLGDTAMYLCATSMQSSGSTDTQYFGPGTRLTVL.

The chain is built from TRBV9 and TRBJ1-2, with D maybe TRBD1 (6 bases). The CDR3 spans 16 residues. Germline V gene sequence: CDR1 SGDLS, CDR2 YYNGEE. V lost 0 bases, J lost 2 bases, and 14 bases lay in between. The CDR3 region is CASSVAAGAPNYGYTF. The CDR3 nucleotides are TGTGCCAGCAGCGTAGCTGCGGGGGCGCCGAACTATGGCTACACCTTC. Combining the CDR3 with reference TRBV9 and TRBJ1-2 gives the whole variable domain DSGVTQTPKHLITATGQRVTLRCSPRSGDLSVYWYQQSLDQGLQFLIQYYNGEERAKGNILERFSAQQFPDLHSELNLSSLELGDSALYFCASSVAAGAPNYGYTFGSGTRLTVV.